Below, 4 T cell receptor beta chains from the same sample are listed, as sequenced in a study of chemoradiotherapy in HPV16-positive cancers. The repertoire was sequenced with immunoSEQ multiplex PCR; TCRdb's copy has only in-frame clones and lacks some. Found here are 53,000 or so clones, about 92% of them singletons; the top ten hold 2.5% to 4%. Sequencing used blood, obtained from a patient who underwent chemoradiotherapy. The source of these receptors is a human donor with HPV-associated anogenital cancer.

J is TRBJ1-3 and V is TRBV7-2; D may be TRBD1 (6 bases). Trimming pared 4 bases from V and 4 bases from J, leaving 17 bases between. The CDR3 runs to 16 residues. Germline V gives CDR1 SGHTA, CDR2 FQGNSA. DNA for the CDR3: TGTGCCAGCAGCTGGGGAGTACAGGGAGCCGGAAACACCATATATTTT. Its translation is CASSWGVQGAGNTIYF.

CDR3: CASSAADNEQFF. In DNA form, the CDR3 reads TGTGCCAGCAGCGCCGCGGACAATGAGCAGTTCTTC. The chain combines TRBV9 with TRBJ2-1; D is undetermined. The CDR3 length is 12 residues. Germline V gene lookup returns CDR1 SGDLS and CDR2 YYNGEE. With 3 bases removed from V and 5 bases from J, the gap between germline ends came to 6 bases.

The chain joins TRBV19 to TRBJ2-3; D is unclear. This CDR3 is 13 amino acids long. CDR1 is LNHDA and CDR2 is SQIVND in the germline V gene (reference sequence). The V end was cut by 5 bases, the J end by 7 bases, with 13 bases between. The DNA for the CDR3 is TGTGCCAGTAGTGTTCGACAAACGAATACGCAGTATTTT. Translating gives CASSVRQTNTQYF.

For this clone: One end of the junction fails to match germline, which may point to a read error. The chain carries TRBV2 and TRBJ2-6; a weak D match, TRBD1 (5 bases). The CDR3 covers 15 residues. Germline CDR1 is SNHLY and CDR2 is FYNNEI. This CDR3 is CASSEVGAGANVLTF. The CDR3 bases are TGTGCCAGCAGCGAAGTAGGGGCTGGGGCCAACGTCCTGACTTTC. Full variable domain (remainder filled in from reference TRBV2 and TRBJ2-6): EPEVTQTPSHQVTQMGQEVILRCVPISNHLYFYWYRQILGQKVEFLVSFYNNEISEKSEIFDDQFSVERPDGSNFTLKIRSTKLEDSAMYFCASSEVGAGANVLTFGAGSRLTVL.